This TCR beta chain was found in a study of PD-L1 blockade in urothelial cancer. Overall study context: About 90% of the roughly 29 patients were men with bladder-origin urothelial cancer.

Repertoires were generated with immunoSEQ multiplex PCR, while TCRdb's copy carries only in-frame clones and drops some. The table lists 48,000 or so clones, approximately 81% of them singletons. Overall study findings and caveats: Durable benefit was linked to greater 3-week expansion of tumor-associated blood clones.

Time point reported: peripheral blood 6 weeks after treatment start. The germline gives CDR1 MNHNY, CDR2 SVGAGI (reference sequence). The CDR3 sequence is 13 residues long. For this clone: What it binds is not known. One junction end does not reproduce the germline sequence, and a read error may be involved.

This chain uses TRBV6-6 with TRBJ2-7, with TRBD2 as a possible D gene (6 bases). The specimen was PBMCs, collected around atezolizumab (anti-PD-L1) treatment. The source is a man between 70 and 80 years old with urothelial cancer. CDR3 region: CASSLAGPPRPTF. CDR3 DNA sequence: TGTGCCAGCAGCCTCGCGGGGCCCCCTCGGCCTACTTTC.